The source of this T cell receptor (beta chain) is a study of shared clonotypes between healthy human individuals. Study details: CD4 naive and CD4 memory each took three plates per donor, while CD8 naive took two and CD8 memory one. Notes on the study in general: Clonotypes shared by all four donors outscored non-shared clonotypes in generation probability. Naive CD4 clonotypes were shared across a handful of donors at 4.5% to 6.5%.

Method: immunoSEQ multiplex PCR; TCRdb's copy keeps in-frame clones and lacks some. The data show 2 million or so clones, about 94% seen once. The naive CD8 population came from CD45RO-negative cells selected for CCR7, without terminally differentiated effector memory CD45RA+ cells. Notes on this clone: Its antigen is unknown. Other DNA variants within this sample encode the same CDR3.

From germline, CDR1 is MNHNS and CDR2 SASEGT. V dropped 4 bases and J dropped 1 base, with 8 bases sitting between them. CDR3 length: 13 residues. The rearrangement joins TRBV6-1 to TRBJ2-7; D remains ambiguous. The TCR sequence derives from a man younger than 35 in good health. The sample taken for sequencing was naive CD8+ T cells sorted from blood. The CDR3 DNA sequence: TGTGCCAGCAGTGCCACTACATCCTACGAGCAGTACTTC. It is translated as CASSATTSYEQYF.